The entry below gives a single TCR beta chain sequence along with its context. What it binds is unknown. This specimen comes from a study of cytomegalovirus exposure and HLA in healthy donors. Broader study findings: By HLA locus, TCR association rates varied in a later analysis, with DRB1 showing the most and HLA-C the fewest. Later on, analysis showed that most CMV-associated TCR beta chains appeared to be HLA-restricted. TCR beta sequences reportedly predicted most subjects' HLA-A and HLA-B alleles accurately. Indistinguishable V segments, including TRBV6-2 and TRBV6-3, were excluded.

A multiplex PCR was run with 60 Vbeta primers and 13 Jbeta primers. The data were produced by immunoSEQ multiplex PCR, yet TCRdb's version contains in-frame clones alone and is incomplete. There are approximately 150,000 clones in the sample; around 79% occur only once, and 3.5% to 4.5% lies in the top ten. The V gene end was trimmed by 6 bases and the J gene end by 4 bases; junction bases not matched to a gene: 6. The CDR3 loop spans 14 amino acids. Germline loops: CDR1 SGHRS, CDR2 YFSETQ. Sequenced: PBMCs. The chain combines TRBV5-1 with TRBJ2-3; TRBD2 matches at 9 bases. This TCR derives from a human donor in good health. Here the CDR3 reads CASTTLAGSDTQYF. In nucleotides, the CDR3 is TGCGCCAGCACTACTCTAGCGGGATCAGATACGCAGTATTTT.